What follows describes a single T cell receptor beta chain. Only in-frame clones appear in the TCRdb table, and some are missing; sequencing was by immunoSEQ multiplex PCR. There are 90,000 to 130,000 clones in the sample; roughly 80% occur only once, and about 15% lies in the top ten. This sample is drawn from a study of blood T cell repertoires in COVID-19. This clonotype was obtained from a woman aged 60-75 years with acute or convalescent COVID-19. Input material: peripheral blood.

The CDR3 region is CASSRGREYSPLHF. The CDR3, as DNA: TGTGCCAGCAGCCGTGGACGGGAGTATTCACCCCTCCACTTT. The chain links TRBV5-6 to TRBJ1-6; D unresolved. V was clipped by 4 bases and J by 8 bases, with 13 bases between them. This CDR3 is 14 amino acids long. In germline, CDR1 is SGHDT, CDR2 YYEEEE.